Presented here are 22 T cell receptor beta chains from one specimen sequenced in a study of cytomegalovirus exposure and HLA in healthy donors. Primers: 60 Vbeta forward and 13 Jbeta reverse. The repertoire was sequenced with immunoSEQ multiplex PCR; TCRdb's copy has only in-frame clones and lacks some. This table has 110,000 or so clones, 69% appearing once. Sequencing was done on a sample of PBMCs. Every receptor here comes from a woman in her 70s in good health and CMV-seropositive.

The rearrangement uses TRBV5-1 and TRBJ1-1, with D perhaps TRBD1 (5 bases). The V and J ends lost 5 bases and 8 bases respectively, with 19 bases between them. Germline V gives CDR1 SGHRS, CDR2 YFSETQ. This CDR3 comprises 14 residues. CDR3 nucleotides: TGCGCCAGCAGTTTTGTCCTGGGGGGAGGAGAAGCTTTCTTT. Translating gives CASSFVLGGGEAFF.

The rearrangement links TRBV6-1 to TRBJ2-7; D possibly corresponds to TRBD1 (6 bases). This CDR3 is built from 14 residues. V was clipped by 4 bases and J by 0 bases, with 10 bases between them. CDR1 MNHNS and CDR2 SASEGT come from the germline V gene. The CDR3 nucleotides read TGTGCCAGCAGTGGCGGACAGAGCTCCTACGAGCAGTACTTC. Translating gives CASSGGQSSYEQYF.

This sequence joins TRBV27 and TRBJ1-1; 8 bases are shared with TRBD1. Germline CDR1 MNHEY, CDR2 SMNVEV (reference sequence). V was clipped by 4 bases and J by 8 bases; unmatched bases: 9. The CDR3 covers 14 residues. CDR3 sequence reads: CASSSWTGKEEAFF. The CDR3 bases are TGTGCCAGCAGTTCCTGGACAGGGAAAGAAGAAGCTTTCTTT.

The DNA for the CDR3 is TGTGCCAGCAGCGCACAAGTAATCCATGGCTACACCTTC. As protein: CASSAQVIHGYTF. The chain has TRBV11-2 and TRBJ1-2; no reliable D call. This CDR3 comprises 13 residues. Trimming cost V 5 bases and J 6 bases, with 13 bases left between them. Per germline, CDR1 SGHAT and CDR2 FQNNGV. Variable domain in full (rest from reference TRBV11-2 and TRBJ1-2): EAGVAQSPRYKIIEKRQSVAFWCNPISGHATLYWYQQILGQGPKLLIQFQNNGVVDDSQLPKDRFSAERLKGVDSTLKIQPAKLEDSAVYLCASSAQVIHGYTFGSGTRLTVV.

The chain has TRBV7-8 and TRBJ2-2, with a tentative D call TRBD1 (5 bases). CDR1 SGHVS and CDR2 FQNEAQ come from the germline V gene. V lost 10 bases, J lost 3 bases, and 12 bases lay in between. CDR3 length equals 13 residues. The CDR3 DNA reads TGTGCCACCTCGCACAGGTACACCGGGGAGCTGTTTTTT. Its translation: CATSHRYTGELFF.

The chain couples TRBV7-9 to TRBJ2-2; TRBD2 matches at 14 bases. The length of the CDR3 is 18 residues. V lost 5 bases and J lost 3; bases outside the gene matches: 8. CDR1 is SEHNR, CDR2 FQNEAQ, per germline (reference sequence). As DNA, the CDR3 is TGTGCCAGCAGCCAGCCCGGACTAGCGGGGGGATACACCGGGGAGCTGTTTTTT. Its translation: CASSQPGLAGGYTGELFF. Based on the CDR3 plus reference TRBV7-9 and TRBJ2-2, the full variable domain is DTGVSQNPRHKITKRGQNVTFRCDPISEHNRLYWYRQTLGQGPEFLTYFQNEAQLEKSRLLSDRFSAERPKGSFSTLEIQRTEQGDSAMYLCASSQPGLAGGYTGELFFGEGSRLTVL.

V gene TRBV2 combines with J gene TRBJ2-7; 9 bases map to TRBD1. CDR3 length: 13 amino acids. In germline, CDR1 is SNHLY, CDR2 FYNNEI. The trim removed 5 bases at V and 2 bases at J, leaving 1 base unmatched. CDR3 coding DNA: TGTGCCAGCAGTCGACAGGGGGCCTACGAGCAGTACTTC. Translated: CASSRQGAYEQYF.

This chain uses TRBV5-4 with TRBJ2-5, with 9 bases that match TRBD2. CDR3 length equals 15 residues. V lost 6 bases, J lost 2 bases, and 8 bases stayed unmatched. Germline CDR1 is SGHNT and CDR2 is YYREEE (reference sequence). The CDR3 region is CASKGSGGMQETQYF. Here the CDR3 DNA reads TGTGCCAGCAAGGGCAGCGGGGGGATGCAAGAGACCCAGTACTTC.

The chain carries TRBV2 and TRBJ2-2, with D perhaps TRBD2 (6 bases). The CDR3 length is 15 residues. Germline loops: CDR1 SNHLY, CDR2 FYNNEI. V lost 10 bases and J 2 bases, leaving 17 bases between the germline ends. The chain's CDR3 is CANGGVGLNTGELFF. DNA for the CDR3: TGTGCCAACGGCGGGGTGGGGCTAAACACCGGGGAGCTGTTTTTT.

The chain has TRBV5-1 and TRBJ1-1; TRBD1 matches at 9 bases. The CDR3 loop spans 14 amino acids. From germline, CDR1 is SGHRS and CDR2 YFSETQ. The V and J ends lost 5 bases and 1 base, in that order; junction bases with no gene match: 3. CDR3 region: CASRTGQGNTEAFF. CDR3 nucleotide sequence: TGCGCCAGCAGAACGGGACAGGGGAACACTGAAGCTTTCTTT.

V usage is TRBV6-4 and J usage is TRBJ2-7; D is possibly TRBD1 (6 bases). CDR1 and CDR2 (germline): MRHNA, SNTAGT. Between the trimmed V and J ends, which lost 4 bases and 9 bases, there was a span of 28 bases. The CDR3 runs 17 residues. The CDR3 is CASSALSHRDTRVWQYF. The CDR3, as DNA: TGTGCCAGCAGTGCTTTATCACATAGGGACACCCGAGTTTGGCAGTACTTC.

The chain combines TRBV5-5 with TRBJ2-7; 7 bases align to TRBD1. Unmatched junction bases numbered 21, after V lost 4 bases and J lost 2 bases. CDR1 SGHKS and CDR2 YYEKEE come from the germline V gene (reference sequence). The length of the CDR3 is 19 residues. The DNA of the CDR3 is TGTGCCAGCAGCCCGACAGGGTCCCTGCGTGGCCTGGGGGCCTACGAGCAGTACTTC. Residues: CASSPTGSLRGLGAYEQYF.

The gene calls are TRBV11-2 and TRBJ2-2, with 12 bases lining up with TRBD2. V gave up 5 bases and J gave up 5 bases; unmatched junction bases: 12. This CDR3 comprises 18 residues. Looked up from germline, CDR1 is SGHAT and CDR2 is FQNNGV. The CDR3 reads CASSILPSGGAGTGELFF. CDR3 DNA: TGTGCCAGCAGCATACTCCCTAGCGGGGGGGCCGGAACCGGGGAGCTGTTTTTT.

The V and J genes are TRBV25-1 and TRBJ2-5; D gene unclear. Trimming took 4 bases from V and 5 from J, leaving 14 bases between them. The germline V gene encodes CDR1 MGHDK and CDR2 SYGVNS. This CDR3 has 14 amino acids. CDR3 coding DNA: TGTGCCAGCAGTGTCGGGTCCGGTGGGGAGACCCAGTACTTC. Its translation is CASSVGSGGETQYF.

Worth noting for this clone: Other DNA sequences within the sample encode an identical CDR3. The V and J genes are TRBV7-2 and TRBJ2-5; 9 positions agree with TRBD2. This CDR3 comprises 16 residues. With 0 bases clipped from V and 2 bases from J, the junction kept 4 bases outside the gene matches. Germline V gene sequence: CDR1 SGHTA, CDR2 FQGNSA. The DNA for the CDR3 is TGTGCCAGCAGCTTAGCGTTGGCGGGGGGGCAAGAGACCCAGTACTTC. Protein product: CASSLALAGGQETQYF. Based on the CDR3 plus reference TRBV7-2 and TRBJ2-5, the full variable domain is GAGVSQSPSNKVTEKGKDVELRCDPISGHTALYWYRQSLGQGLEFLIYFQGNSAPDKSGLPSDRFSAERTGGSVSTLTIQRTQQEDSAVYLCASSLALAGGQETQYFGPGTRLLVL.

The V call is TRBV4-1, the J call TRBJ1-6; possibly TRBD1 for D (6 bases). Per germline, CDR1 MGHRA and CDR2 YSYEKL. Deletions cut 0 bases from V and 5 bases from J, with 11 bases between. CDR3 size: 16 residues. The CDR3 loop is CASSQDGPGDNSPLHF. The DNA of the CDR3 is TGCGCCAGCAGCCAAGACGGGCCAGGGGATAATTCACCCCTCCACTTT.

The chain couples TRBV29-1 to TRBJ2-5, with TRBD2 identical over 14 bases. CDR1 and CDR2 (germline): SQVTM, ANQGSEA. The length of the CDR3 is 16 residues. The V and J ends lost 5 bases and 3 bases, in that order; junction bases with no gene match: 8. The CDR3 spells CSVTPGTSGGKETQYF. CDR3 coding DNA: TGCAGCGTTACCCCCGGGACTAGCGGGGGAAAAGAGACCCAGTACTTC.

The chain combines TRBV30 with TRBJ2-1, with 9 bases lining up with TRBD1. Germline CDR1 is GTSNPN and CDR2 is SVGIG (reference sequence). This CDR3 region has 16 residues. The junction had 4 bases not matched to a gene; V was cut back by 1 base and J by 0 bases. The CDR3 DNA is TGTGCCTGGAGTGGAGGGACAGGGATCTCCTACAATGAGCAGTTCTTC. Amino acid sequence: CAWSGGTGISYNEQFF.

This clone was observed a handful of times. At the DNA level, this CDR3 is encoded by other sequences in the same sample as well. The chain carries TRBV6-5 and TRBJ1-3; 7 bases are a match to TRBD1. The ends lost 8 bases at V and 1 base at J; junction bases unmatched: 2. Per the germline V gene, CDR1 is MNHEY and CDR2 is SVGAGI. CDR3 length: 13 amino acids. Here the CDR3 DNA reads TGTGCCAGCCACAGGGGATCTGGAAACACCATATATTTT. Amino acid sequence: CASHRGSGNTIYF.

The chain couples TRBV6-5 to TRBJ1-1; D is possibly TRBD1 (6 bases). Germline CDR1 and CDR2: MNHEY and SVGAGI. The CDR3 length is 14 residues. V gave up 5 bases and J gave up 1 base, with 11 bases separating them. CDR3 amino acids: CASSRGGTNTEAFF. The CDR3 DNA follows: TGTGCCAGCAGTAGAGGGGGTACGAACACTGAAGCTTTCTTT.

The chain joins TRBV6-1 to TRBJ2-2; 11 bases line up with TRBD1. The CDR3 is 14 residues long. V was pared by 10 bases and J by 4 bases, with 5 bases of the junction left unmatched. Germline V gene data show CDR1 as MNHNS and CDR2 as SASEGT. The CDR3 here is CATRTGGFTGELFF. The CDR3 DNA sequence: TGTGCCACCCGGACAGGGGGCTTCACCGGGGAGCTGTTTTTT.

The chain couples TRBV1 to TRBJ1-1. TRBV1 is reported as a pseudogene. The CDR3 contains 16 residues. CDR3 sequence: CTSSQDEHPPNTEAFF. DNA for the CDR3: TGCACCAGCAGCCAAGATGAGCATCCCCCAAACACTGAAGCTTTCTTT.